This passage covers 15 T cell receptor beta chains from one sample sequenced in a study of cytomegalovirus exposure and HLA in healthy donors. It was with 60 Vbeta and 13 Jbeta primers that the PCR ran. The table came from immunoSEQ multiplex PCR; TCRdb's copy has only in-frame clones and leaves some out. The sample yields about 54,000 clones, more than 75% seen once. Sample: PBMCs. The origin of the receptors is a female donor in good health and CMV-seronegative.

This chain links TRBV4-1 with TRBJ1-1; 9 bases fit TRBD1. With V trimmed by 4 bases and J by 1 base, 7 bases remained unmatched. Looked up from germline, CDR1 is MGHRA and CDR2 is YSYEKL. This CDR3 spans 16 amino acids. CDR3 nucleotide sequence: TGCGCCAGCAGCCTACCCCTGGACAGGGGGAACACTGAAGCTTTCTTT. This gives the protein CASSLPLDRGNTEAFF.

The CDR3 region is CAISAGSETQYF. The CDR3 region has the DNA TGTGCCATCAGTGCGGGGTCGGAGACCCAGTACTTC. The chain carries TRBV10-3 and TRBJ2-5; a weak D match, TRBD2 (5 bases). The length of the CDR3 is 12 residues. Trimming shortened V by 4 bases and J by 5 bases, and 8 bases separated the two germline ends. Germline CDR1 and CDR2: ENHRY and SYGVKD.

As DNA, the CDR3 is TGCGCCAGCAGCCGTAAATTGACAGGGAGTAATAGCGAGCAGTACTTC. Translation: CASSRKLTGSNSEQYF. The chain recombines TRBV4-3 with TRBJ2-7, with 7 bases identical to TRBD1. V lost 4 bases, J lost 6 bases, and 15 bases stayed unmatched. Germline CDR1 and CDR2: LGHNA and YSLEER. This CDR3 is built from 16 residues.

This clone was found once. The chain couples TRBV19 to TRBJ1-2; D might be TRBD1 (6 bases). Trimming removed 9 bases at V and 3 bases at J, with 23 bases between. This CDR3 is 16 amino acids long. The germline V gene has CDR1 LNHDA and CDR2 SQIVND (reference sequence). CDR3 bases: TGTGCCAGCAGGGGTCCTTCTAAGGGCGATTACTATGGCTACACCTTC. Translated, it gives CASRGPSKGDYYGYTF.

This CDR3 reads CASSAGLRNFNEKLFF. Here the CDR3 DNA reads TGTGCCAGCAGCGCAGGCCTAAGAAACTTTAATGAAAAACTGTTTTTT. The V call is TRBV9, the J call TRBJ1-4; D remains unclear. Trimming shortened V by 3 bases and J by 4 bases, and 16 bases separated the two germline ends. This CDR3 has 16 residues. The germline V gene has CDR1 SGDLS and CDR2 YYNGEE.

The chain uses TRBV10-1 and TRBJ2-5, with 7 bases that match TRBD2. This CDR3 has 14 residues. V lost 2 bases and J lost 4; bases outside the gene matches: 4. Germline lookup yields CDR1 WNHNN and CDR2 SYGVQD (reference sequence). The CDR3 DNA follows: TGCGCCAGCAGTGAGGAGCCGGGGGGAGAGACCCAGTACTTC. It is translated as CASSEEPGGETQYF.

A remark on this clone: It is unclear where the CDR3 begins or ends on the DNA, so no DNA is shown, and the CDR3 is as TCRdb lists it. The chain couples TRBV19 to TRBJ1-2; no check of the table's D call, TRBD1, against the DNA was made. Germline-derived CDR1 and CDR2 are LNHDA and SQIVND (reference sequence). A total of 14 residues make up the CDR3, ends included. CDR3 residues: CASTSDRISYGYTF.

This clone was seen a few times. The rearrangement uses TRBV6-5 and TRBJ1-6, with no clear D. The CDR3 is 12 amino acids. Germline CDR1 reads MNHEY; CDR2 reads SVGAGI. The V end was cut by 2 bases, the J end by 7 bases, with 3 bases between. CDR3 sequence reads: CASSYQNSPLHF. The DNA for the CDR3 is TGTGCCAGCAGTTACCAGAATTCACCCCTCCACTTT.

The rearrangement joins TRBV6-1 to TRBJ2-5, with 8 bases that match TRBD1. From germline, CDR1 is MNHNS and CDR2 SASEGT. V was pared by 2 bases and J by 3 bases, with 2 bases of the junction left unmatched. The CDR3 runs to 14 residues. The CDR3 loop reads CASSEQGAKETQYF. DNA for the CDR3: TGTGCCAGCAGTGAACAGGGGGCTAAAGAGACCCAGTACTTC.

V and J are TRBV7-8 and TRBJ1-2, with unresolved D. This CDR3 is 13 amino acids long. The germline V gene encodes CDR1 SGHVS and CDR2 FQNEAQ. Trimming shortened V by 5 bases and J by 8 bases, and 15 bases separated the two germline ends. CDR3 region: CASSPDGDKGYTF. DNA of the CDR3: TGTGCCAGCAGCCCGGACGGGGATAAAGGCTACACCTTC.

The chain is built from TRBV7-9 and TRBJ2-1; 7 bases are a match to TRBD2. V shed 1 base, J shed 10 bases, and the junction held 13 bases outside the gene matches. CDR1 and CDR2 from the germline V gene are SEHNR and FQNEAQ (reference sequence). This CDR3 has 16 residues. The CDR3, as DNA: TGTGCCAGCAGCTTAGTGGGTCGCGGGGGTTTTAACGAGCAGTTCTTC. This translates into CASSLVGRGGFNEQFF.

The rearrangement uses TRBV6-4 and TRBJ2-3, with 9 nucleotides matching TRBD2. The CDR3 is made up of 14 amino acids. CDR1 is MRHNA, CDR2 SNTAGT, per germline. With V trimmed by 0 bases and J by 6 bases, 1 base remained unmatched. CDR3 nucleotide sequence: TGTGCCAGCAGTGACTCGCGGGGGGGCGATACGCAGTATTTT. It yields the protein CASSDSRGGDTQYF.

V gene TRBV2 combines with J gene TRBJ1-2; the D gene is possibly TRBD1 (6 bases). Germline V CDR1 and CDR2: SNHLY, FYNNEI. The CDR3 length is 14 residues. The ends were cut back, 7 bases at V and 1 base at J, with 13 bases in the middle. The CDR3 protein is CASTLGQSNYGYTF. The CDR3 DNA is TGTGCCAGCACTCTGGGACAAAGTAACTATGGCTACACCTTC.

The chain couples TRBV7-8 to TRBJ2-2; the match to TRBD1 covers 12 bases. Germline CDR1 SGHVS, CDR2 FQNEAQ. Unmatched junction bases numbered 20, after V lost 4 bases and J lost 2 bases. This CDR3 comprises 22 residues. DNA of the CDR3: TGTGCCAGCAGCTCCCGACCCCGTCCGGGACAGGGGGCGTCGGATAACACCGGGGAGCTGTTTTTT. It translates to CASSSRPRPGQGASDNTGELFF. The full variable domain, completed using reference TRBV7-8 and TRBJ2-2, is GAGVSQSPRYKVAKRGQDVALRCDPISGHVSLFWYQQALGQGPEFLTYFQNEAQLDKSGLPSDRFFAERPEGSVSTLKIQRTQQEDSAVYLCASSSRPRPGQGASDNTGELFFGEGSRLTVL.

Details on this clone: The same CDR3 is also encoded by other DNA sequences in this sample. V gene TRBV27 combines with J gene TRBJ2-7, with D possibly being TRBD2 (7 bases). V was cut by 2 bases and J by 5 bases, with 13 bases left in between. From germline, CDR1 is MNHEY and CDR2 SMNVEV (reference sequence). This CDR3 comprises 14 residues. DNA of the CDR3: TGTGCCAGCAGTTTAGGGAGGGGGTTGAACGAGCAGTACTTC. Residues: CASSLGRGLNEQYF.